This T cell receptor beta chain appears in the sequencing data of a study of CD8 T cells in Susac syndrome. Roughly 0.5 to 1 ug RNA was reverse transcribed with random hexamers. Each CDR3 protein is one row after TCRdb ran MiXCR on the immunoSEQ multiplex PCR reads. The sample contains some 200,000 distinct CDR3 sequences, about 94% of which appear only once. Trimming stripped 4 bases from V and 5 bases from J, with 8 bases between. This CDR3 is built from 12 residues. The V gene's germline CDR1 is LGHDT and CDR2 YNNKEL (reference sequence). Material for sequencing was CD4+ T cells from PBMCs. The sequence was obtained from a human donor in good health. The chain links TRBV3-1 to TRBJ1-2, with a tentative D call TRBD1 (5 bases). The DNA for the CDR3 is TGTGCCAGCAGCCCAGGGCGTTATGGCTACACCTTC. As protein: CASSPGRYGYTF.